These 28 T cell receptor beta chains share one sample of origin, sequenced in a study of beta chain features in type 1 diabetes (dated by TCRdb to 2016 to 2019). Library generation was performed with the immunoSEQ multiplex PCR assay. The entire isolated RNA was reverse transcribed using the High Capacity cDNA Reverse Transcription Kit, and thus expressed TCRB transcripts were sequenced. Drawn from immuneACCESS, this table holds only the in-frame rearrangements with V and J called that TCRdb kept. Clones are partly lost; checked studies trace under half to an unresolved V gene and leave the rest unexplained. The sample data list more than 150,000 clones, and about 13% of these were observed just once. The ten largest clones add up to around 0.63% of the sample. Input material: central memory CD4+ T cells from blood. The receptors shown here come from a young woman in good health.

The J gene is TRBJ2-5, the V gene TRBV30; D may be TRBD2 (6 bases). This CDR3 region has 11 residues. Germline-derived CDR1 and CDR2 are GTSNPN and SVGIG (reference sequence). V was shortened by 8 bases and J by 4 bases, with 11 bases between the two germline ends. The CDR3 loop is CATGVGETQYF. Written as DNA, the CDR3 is TGTGCCACGGGAGTTGGAGAGACCCAGTACTTC.

V usage is TRBV7-8 and J usage is TRBJ1-5; D is possibly TRBD1 (5 bases). Germline CDR1 reads SGHVS; CDR2 reads FQNEAQ. V was cut by 2 bases and J by 4 bases, with 12 bases left in between. The CDR3 extends over 15 amino acids. The DNA of the CDR3 is TGTGCCAGCAGCTTAAGACAGCTCCTAAATCAGCCCCAGCATTTT. Translation gives CASSLRQLLNQPQHF.

V gene TRBV25-1 combines with J gene TRBJ1-2; D uncertain. The germline gives CDR1 MGHDK, CDR2 SYGVNS. This CDR3 is built from 11 residues. V was clipped by 5 bases and J by 4 bases, with 5 bases between them. This chain's CDR3 is CASSQLYGYTF. In DNA form, the CDR3 reads TGTGCCAGCAGTCAACTCTATGGCTACACCTTC.

V is TRBV18 and J is TRBJ2-3; no reliable D call. Germline V gene sequence: CDR1 KGHSH, CDR2 LQKENI. This CDR3 is 13 amino acids long. V lost 6 bases and J 4 bases, leaving 11 bases between the germline ends. This chain's CDR3 is CASSPSDADTQYF. The CDR3 region has the DNA TGTGCCAGCTCCCCTAGTGACGCAGATACGCAGTATTTT.

This clone was found a few times. In the same sample, other DNA sequences code for this CDR3. The chain couples TRBV7-9 to TRBJ2-3; 12 nucleotides match TRBD2. Germline V gives CDR1 SEHNR, CDR2 FQNEAQ (reference sequence). This CDR3 has 14 residues. Trimming removed 6 bases from V and 6 bases from J; junction bases left unmatched: 4. CDR3 amino acids: CASSLTSGRDTQYF. The CDR3 DNA is TGTGCCAGCAGTCTAACTAGCGGGAGGGATACGCAGTATTTT.

This clone occurred a few times. J is TRBJ1-2 and V is TRBV2; D is ambiguous. The CDR3 length is 13 residues. The germline CDR1 and CDR2 sequences are SNHLY and FYNNEI. V lost 4 bases to trimming and J lost 4 bases, with 10 bases between them. CDR3 DNA: TGTGCCAGCAGTGGTGAACAGAGCTATGGCTACACCTTC. Its protein product is CASSGEQSYGYTF.

The chain recombines TRBV7-9 with TRBJ2-7; 10 bases map to TRBD2. The germline V gene encodes CDR1 SEHNR and CDR2 FQNEAQ (reference sequence). J lost 3 bases, V lost 5 bases, and 4 bases had no gene match. This CDR3 has 14 amino acids. CDR3 loop: CASSPSGSSYEQYF. CDR3 nucleotide sequence: TGTGCCAGCAGCCCTAGCGGGAGCAGCTACGAGCAGTACTTC.

The V gene is TRBV9, the J gene TRBJ2-1, with D maybe TRBD1 (6 bases). CDR1 is SGDLS and CDR2 is YYNGEE in the germline V gene. V dropped 3 bases and J dropped 0 bases, with 10 bases sitting between them. The CDR3 length is 15 residues. Here the CDR3 DNA reads TGTGCCAGCAGCGGGGGGCAGAGCTCCTACAATGAGCAGTTCTTC. Amino acid sequence: CASSGGQSSYNEQFF.

This clone showed up just a few times. Distinct nucleotide sequences in the sample also encode this CDR3. The J gene is TRBJ2-3, the V gene TRBV18, with TRBD1 matching over 8 bases. V trimming: 3 bases; J trimming: 2 bases; junction bases outside the gene matches: 7. Germline CDR1 and CDR2: KGHSH and LQKENI. CDR3 length equals 16 residues. CDR3 sequence (DNA): TGTGCCAGCTCACCTAATCGACAGGGGCTCACAGATACGCAGTATTTT. Amino acid sequence: CASSPNRQGLTDTQYF.

This rearrangement joins TRBV19 to TRBJ2-1; 7 bases are a match to TRBD2. There are 14 residues in the CDR3. In germline, CDR1 is LNHDA, CDR2 SQIVND (reference sequence). The junction had 5 bases not matched to a gene; V was cut back by 1 base and J by 8 bases. CDR3 bases: TGTGCCAGTAGTATAGGCAGACTAGCCTATGAGCAGTTCTTC. Translation: CASSIGRLAYEQFF.

In this sample, this clone turned up a few times. The rearrangement links TRBV28 to TRBJ2-1; 11 bases map to TRBD2. CDR3 length: 16 residues. Germline V gene lookup returns CDR1 MDHEN and CDR2 SYDVKM. V lost 6 bases and J lost 5; bases outside the gene matches: 9. For the CDR3, the DNA is TGTGCCAGCAGGACTCCCGGGACTAGCGGTCACAATGAGCAGTTCTTC. Translating it yields CASRTPGTSGHNEQFF.

The chain joins TRBV5-4 to TRBJ2-5; tentative D call: TRBD2 (5 bases). Germline V gene data show CDR1 as SGHNT and CDR2 as YYREEE (reference sequence). This CDR3 contains 16 residues. The V end was cut by 4 bases, the J end by 2 bases, with 18 bases between. The CDR3 here is CASSLGIDPAQETQYF. The DNA for the CDR3 is TGTGCCAGCAGCCTCGGGATAGACCCCGCTCAAGAGACCCAGTACTTC.

About this clone: Different DNA sequences within this sample yield the same CDR3. The gene calls are TRBV2 and TRBJ2-1; 8 bases align to TRBD2. Losses at the gene ends were 4 bases for V and 1 base for J; bases not matched to a gene: 6. The CDR3 covers 16 residues. Germline loops: CDR1 SNHLY, CDR2 FYNNEI. CDR3 protein: CASSGWGTSSYNEQFF. The CDR3 DNA sequence: TGTGCCAGCAGTGGGTGGGGGACTAGTTCCTACAATGAGCAGTTCTTC.

The DNA of the CDR3 is TGCAGCGTTGGGGCTAGCGGGAGGTCAAATGAGCAGTTCTTC. Its translation is CSVGASGRSNEQFF. V gene TRBV29-1 combines with J gene TRBJ2-1; TRBD2 aligns across 11 bases. The CDR3 consists of 14 residues. V lost 4 bases to trimming and J lost 7 bases; unmatched junction nucleotides: 6. Per the germline V gene, CDR1 is SQVTM and CDR2 is ANQGSEA.

This clone was seen a few times. The chain joins TRBV5-6 to TRBJ1-2, with 7 positions matching TRBD1. With 3 bases clipped from V and 2 bases from J, the junction kept 10 bases outside the gene matches. The germline gives CDR1 SGHDT, CDR2 YYEEEE. The CDR3 length is 16 residues. The CDR3 region has the DNA TGTGCCAGCAGCTCGATCTCCGGGACAGCGAACTATGGCTACACCTTC. Translating gives CASSSISGTANYGYTF.

This chain joins TRBV15 and TRBJ2-1, with a tentative D call TRBD2 (5 bases). Germline V gives CDR1 LNHNV, CDR2 YYDKDF (reference sequence). V gave up 3 bases and J gave up 9 bases, with 18 bases separating them. The CDR3 totals 15 residues. The CDR3 loop reads CATSRAGPTIGEQFF. CDR3 DNA sequence: TGTGCCACCAGCAGGGCGGGCCCCACGATAGGTGAGCAGTTCTTC.

This clone has a handful of counts. V and J are TRBV29-1 and TRBJ2-3; 7 bases are shared with TRBD1. Germline V gives CDR1 SQVTM, CDR2 ANQGSEA. Trimming cost V 8 bases and J 5 bases; bases outside gene matches: 13. The CDR3 has 14 residues. DNA for the CDR3: TGCAGCTCTCGACAGGGTGGTGGTAGAGATACGCAGTATTTT. Translated, it gives CSSRQGGGRDTQYF.

The CDR3 spells CASSFDPGQAYGYTF. The DNA of the CDR3 is TGTGCCAGCAGCTTTGACCCGGGACAGGCCTATGGCTACACCTTC. This chain joins TRBV7-8 and TRBJ1-2, with 8 bases matching TRBD1. The CDR3 is 15 amino acids. The V gene end was trimmed by 3 bases and the J gene end by 4 bases; junction bases not matched to a gene: 7. The germline gives CDR1 SGHVS, CDR2 FQNEAQ. Full variable domain (outside the CDR3, taken from reference TRBV7-8 and TRBJ1-2): GAGVSQSPRYKVAKRGQDVALRCDPISGHVSLFWYQQALGQGPEFLTYFQNEAQLDKSGLPSDRFFAERPEGSVSTLKIQRTQQEDSAVYLCASSFDPGQAYGYTFGSGTRLTVV.

This clone was detected only a few times. The chain uses TRBV2 and TRBJ2-1; TRBD2 matches at 9 bases. J lost 4 bases, V lost 5 bases, and 9 bases had no gene match. CDR1 is SNHLY, CDR2 FYNNEI, per germline. CDR3 length equals 16 residues. The CDR3 DNA follows: TGTGCCAGCAGTCGCGAGGGCGGGAGGGGGTACAATGAGCAGTTCTTC. Amino acid sequence: CASSREGGRGYNEQFF. The full variable domain, rest sourced from reference TRBV2 and TRBJ2-1, is EPEVTQTPSHQVTQMGQEVILRCVPISNHLYFYWYRQILGQKVEFLVSFYNNEISEKSEIFDDQFSVERPDGSNFTLKIRSTKLEDSAMYFCASSREGGRGYNEQFFGPGTRLTVL.

The V call is TRBV5-1, the J call TRBJ2-1; no definite D call. This CDR3 comprises 14 residues. V lost 4 bases and J lost 4, with 12 bases in between. From germline, CDR1 is SGHRS and CDR2 YFSETQ. The CDR3 region is CASSRLVGYNEQFF. The CDR3 coding sequence is TGCGCCAGCAGCAGGCTAGTCGGGTACAATGAGCAGTTCTTC.

The chain recombines TRBV13 with TRBJ2-1, with D tentatively TRBD2 (5 bases). CDR1 PRHDT and CDR2 FYEKMQ come from the germline V gene (reference sequence). The V and J ends lost 4 bases and 4 bases respectively, with 8 bases between them. This CDR3 has 13 residues. The CDR3 here is CASSSSGYNEQFF. As DNA, the CDR3 is TGTGCCAGCAGCTCCAGCGGATACAATGAGCAGTTCTTC.

V usage is TRBV6-5 and J usage is TRBJ2-7; 7 positions match TRBD1. The germline CDR1 and CDR2 sequences are MNHEY and SVGAGI. The CDR3 runs 14 residues. With 3 bases clipped from V and 1 base from J, the junction kept 3 bases outside the gene matches. The CDR3 loop reads CASSYRDRSYEQYF. The CDR3 DNA reads as TGTGCCAGCAGTTATAGGGACAGATCCTACGAGCAGTACTTC.

This clone came up a few times. V gene TRBV4-3 combines with J gene TRBJ2-1, with 16 bases that match TRBD2. V gave up 4 bases and J gave up 1 base; unmatched junction bases: 4. The CDR3 runs 18 residues. Germline V gene sequence: CDR1 LGHNA, CDR2 YSLEER. The chain's CDR3 is CASSPGLAGGPSYNEQFF. CDR3 bases: TGCGCCAGCAGCCCGGGACTAGCGGGAGGGCCGTCCTACAATGAGCAGTTCTTC.

Only a few counts were recorded for this clone. V gene TRBV19 combines with J gene TRBJ2-1; TRBD2 is a possible D gene (6 bases). CDR1 is LNHDA, CDR2 SQIVND, per germline (reference sequence). This CDR3 comprises 15 residues. The V end lost 3 bases, the J end lost 8 bases, and 17 bases lay between the germline ends. The CDR3 is CASSIGGTSRDEQFF. In DNA form, the CDR3 reads TGTGCCAGTAGTATCGGCGGGACCTCCCGGGATGAGCAGTTCTTC.

V gene TRBV28 combines with J gene TRBJ2-1; 9 bases are shared with TRBD2. Trimming at V came to 11 bases and at J to 6 bases, leaving 8 bases not matched to a gene. CDR1 MDHEN and CDR2 SYDVKM come from the germline V gene. The CDR3 contains 13 residues. The CDR3 loop is CASKAGGLNEQFF. The CDR3, as DNA: TGTGCCTCCAAGGCGGGAGGGCTCAATGAGCAGTTCTTC.

This clone was seen only a few times. One end of the junction does not line up with germline, which may come from a read error. The chain recombines TRBV27 with TRBJ2-7; 11 nucleotides line up with TRBD2. Germline V gene data show CDR1 as MNHEY and CDR2 as SMNVEV (reference sequence). This CDR3 comprises 16 residues. CDR3 region: CASSPYLASTSGTSFF. For the CDR3, the DNA is TGTGCCAGCAGTCCCTACCTAGCCTCGACTAGCGGGACCTCTTTCTTC.

This clone has more than one count but fewer than ten. CDR3 sequence (DNA): TGTGCCAGCAGTTGGGGACAGGGGGCGCTTGGCTACACCTTC. Residues: CASSWGQGALGYTF. This chain connects TRBV5-4 to TRBJ1-2; 12 nucleotides line up with TRBD1. From germline, CDR1 is SGHNT and CDR2 YYREEE (reference sequence). The CDR3 extends over 14 amino acids. V lost 5 bases, J lost 7 bases, and 6 bases stayed unmatched.

This clone was seen only a few times. The rearrangement links TRBV2 to TRBJ2-7; 12 bases line up with TRBD2. CDR1 is SNHLY, CDR2 FYNNEI, per germline. The length of the CDR3 is 16 residues. Germline trimming cut 3 bases from V and 3 bases from J; bases unmatched to any gene: 6. The chain's CDR3 is CASSELAGGPRYEQYF. The CDR3, as DNA: TGTGCCAGCAGTGAGCTAGCGGGAGGGCCCCGCTACGAGCAGTACTTC.